A selection of T cell receptor beta chains follows, all from one sample in a study of type 1 and type 2 diabetes patients. TCRdb reprocessed the multiplex PCR reads via MiXCR and lists one record per CDR3 protein. This table has under 300,000 distinct CDR3 sequences, around 50% appearing once. Material for sequencing was peripheral blood mononuclear cells (PBMCs). These receptors were obtained from a man aged 18 to 30 with type 2 diabetes. CDR3s include the opening cysteine and the closing phenylalanine or tryptophan. The D gene is left open where the match is weak. Size values are once, few and many counts, or a class for expanded clones, and some rows have none.

cdr3_nt	cdr3_aa	v_call	j_call	clone_size	d_call
TGTGCCAGTAGTATAAAGGGGAGTATCTACGAGCAGTACTTC	CASSIKGSIYEQYF	TRBV19	TRBJ2-7	NA	NA
TGCAGCGTGGCAGCCAGACAGGGGAATGGCTACACCTTC	CSVAARQGNGYTF	TRBV29-1	TRBJ1-2	few	TRBD1
TGCAGTGCTCCCCGGTACGTCGGAAGCGATTTCGATACGCAGTATTTT	CSAPRYVGSDFDTQYF	TRBV20-1	TRBJ2-3	many	NA
TGTGCCAGCAGCGTCAGTTTTGGGGAGACCCAGTACTTC	CASSVSFGETQYF	TRBV7-3	TRBJ2-5	NA	NA
TGCAGCGTTGTCCTGAGCGTCACCTACAATGAGCAGTTCTTC	CSVVLSVTYNEQFF	TRBV29-1	TRBJ2-1	few	NA
TGTGCCACCAGCAGAGATAGGGCCTTGGTAGCGGGGTACTACGAGCAGTACTTC	CATSRDRALVAGYYEQYF	TRBV15	TRBJ2-7	NA	TRBD2
TGTGCCGGTAGTGATAGCGGGGCAGAGACCCAGTACTTC	CAGSDSGAETQYF	TRBV19	TRBJ2-5	NA	TRBD2
TGTGCCAGCAATTCTCAGGGTTCGGATGGCTACACCTTC	CASNSQGSDGYTF	TRBV2	TRBJ1-2	few	NA
TGTGCCAGCAGTTCAAACAGGGTCTACGAGCAGTACTTC	CASSSNRVYEQYF	TRBV27	TRBJ2-7	NA	NA
TGTGCCAGCAGCTTAGATAGGGACGGTCTTTGGGGCTACACCTTC	CASSLDRDGLWGYTF	TRBV7-9	TRBJ1-2	NA	NA
TGCAGCGTCCCTCCTGGGAGCAGGATGAGTGGGGCCAACGTCCTGACTTTC	CSVPPGSRMSGANVLTF	TRBV29-1	TRBJ2-6	NA	NA
TGTGCCAGTAGCCGACTGGGGGGATCGAGAACTAATGAAAAACTGTTTTTT	CASSRLGGSRTNEKLFF	TRBV19	TRBJ1-4	NA	NA
TGTGCCACCAGCTGGGGGGGAATTGCAACTAATGAAAAACTGTTTTTT	CATSWGGIATNEKLFF	TRBV15	TRBJ1-4	few	NA
TGCAGTGCTATGGGACAGGGGCTCTATGGCTACACCTTC	CSAMGQGLYGYTF	TRBV20-1	TRBJ1-2	NA	TRBD1
TGCGCCAGCAGCCAAACATTGACAGGGTACGAGCAGTACTTC	CASSQTLTGYEQYF	TRBV4-1	TRBJ2-7	once	TRBD1
TGTGCCAGCAGTCCCACCGGGCGGTTTTACGAGCAGTACTTC	CASSPTGRFYEQYF	TRBV28	TRBJ2-7	NA	NA
TGTGCCATCAGTGGGGTGTCAGCAGATACGCAGTATTTT	CAISGVSADTQYF	TRBV2	TRBJ2-3	NA	NA
TGTGCCAGCACTGACGACGGGGGAATAGCTTTCTTT	CASTDDGGIAFF	TRBV6-6	TRBJ1-1	NA	NA
TGTGCCAGCAGTGAAGCGCTTAGACAGCTCACTTATGGCTACACCTTC	CASSEALRQLTYGYTF	TRBV6-5	TRBJ1-2	NA	NA
TGTGCCAGCAGTCTTAGGGGGACCCGAGAGACCCAGTACTTC	CASSLRGTRETQYF	TRBV27	TRBJ2-5	few	NA
TGTGCCAGTAGTAACAGGGGCTGGGCTTTCTTT	CASSNRGWAFF	TRBV19	TRBJ1-1	few	TRBD1
TGCGCCAGCAGCCAAGCTGTCAGCCAAGAGACCCAGTACTTC	CASSQAVSQETQYF	TRBV4-1	TRBJ2-5	NA	NA
TGTGCCAGCAGCCAAGATCTGGCAGCTGAGACCCAGTACTTC	CASSQDLAAETQYF	TRBV7-2	TRBJ2-5	few	NA
TGTGCCAGCTCGGGACAGTACACAGATACGCAGTATTTT	CASSGQYTDTQYF	TRBV25-1	TRBJ2-3	NA	TRBD1
TGTGCCAGCAGCTTGTCCCCGGGACAGGGCTTCTATGGCTACACCTTC	CASSLSPGQGFYGYTF	TRBV5-6	TRBJ1-2	NA	TRBD1
TGTGCCAGCAGCAGGGGACAGGGGAACACTGAAGCTTTCTTT	CASSRGQGNTEAFF	TRBV7-8	TRBJ1-1	many	TRBD1
TGTGCCAGTAGTATCGGGGACTCTGTGGCCAACGTCCTGACTTTC	CASSIGDSVANVLTF	TRBV19	TRBJ2-6	NA	NA
TGTGCCAGCACTCGACAGGGGGAGACTGAAGCTTTCTTT	CASTRQGETEAFF	TRBV6-6	TRBJ1-1	few	TRBD1
TGTGCCATCTCAAAAGCGGGGACATACAATGAGCAGTTCTTC	CAISKAGTYNEQFF	TRBV10-3	TRBJ2-1	many	NA
TGTGCCATCAGTGACTTGGACAGATACACTGAAGCTTTCTTT	CAISDLDRYTEAFF	TRBV10-3	TRBJ1-1	NA	NA
TGTGCCTCACTACGGGACCCAAAGGGGTATGAGCAGTTCTTC	CASLRDPKGYEQFF	TRBV10-3	TRBJ2-1	NA	NA
TGCGCCAGCAGCGCTTATTGGGCTGAGACTAGTCGGGGCAATGAGCAGTTCTTC	CASSAYWAETSRGNEQFF	TRBV5-1	TRBJ2-1	NA	NA
TGTGCCAGCAGCTTACGGCTAAACTACGAGCAGTACTTC	CASSLRLNYEQYF	TRBV13	TRBJ2-7	NA	NA
TGCAGTGCTAGACAGGACAGGGGGGCCTACGAGCAGTACTTC	CSARQDRGAYEQYF	TRBV20-1	TRBJ2-7	NA	TRBD1
TGTGCCAGTAGCACGGGGGCAGGGGGAACCGGGGAGCTGTTTTTT	CASSTGAGGTGELFF	TRBV19	TRBJ2-2	few	NA
TGCGCCAGCAGTCCTGCCCCGAGCGGGGAGAACACTGAAGCTTTCTTT	CASSPAPSGENTEAFF	TRBV4-1	TRBJ1-1	NA	NA
TGCAGTGCTAGACCCCCGGGGACAGGGACCTCCTACGAGCAGTACTTC	CSARPPGTGTSYEQYF	TRBV20-1	TRBJ2-7	few	TRBD1
TGTGCCAGCAGTGTCCACAGGGACTATGGCTACACCTTC	CASSVHRDYGYTF	TRBV13	TRBJ1-2	NA	NA
TGTGCCAGCAGTGACGGACCAGTCTCCTACGAGCAGTACTTC	CASSDGPVSYEQYF	TRBV2	TRBJ2-7	NA	NA
TGTACCAGCAGCGTAGTTCCGGGGGGGAATAATGAGCAGTTCTTC	CTSSVVPGGNNEQFF	TRBV9	TRBJ2-1	NA	TRBD2
TGTGCCAGCAGCGGTCGGACTAGCGGGGGGCTCGGAGCCTACGAGCAGTACTTC	CASSGRTSGGLGAYEQYF	TRBV7-8	TRBJ2-7	NA	TRBD2
TGTGCCAGCAGTGATTTTAGGGAAAACTATGGCTACACCTTC	CASSDFRENYGYTF	TRBV2	TRBJ1-2	few	NA
TGTGCCAGCAGTGAATGGGAGGGGTACAATGAGCAGTTCTTC	CASSEWEGYNEQFF	TRBV25-1	TRBJ2-1	NA	TRBD2
TGTGCCAGCAGCCCTCCCCTAGCGGGGTCGGATACGCAGTATTTT	CASSPPLAGSDTQYF	TRBV7-9	TRBJ2-3	NA	TRBD2
TGTGCCAGCAGTTTACAGGGGGCAACTGGAAACACCATATATTTT	CASSLQGATGNTIYF	TRBV6-6	TRBJ1-3	NA	TRBD1
TGTGCCAGTAAAACCGGACAGGGGGTGGTAGAGACCCAGTACTTC	CASKTGQGVVETQYF	TRBV19	TRBJ2-5	many	TRBD1
TGTGCCAGTACTAAGGAGGGGGTCACGGATACGCAGTATTTT	CASTKEGVTDTQYF	TRBV11-2	TRBJ2-3	NA	NA
TGTGCCACCGACGCGGGGGGTTACACTGAAGCTTTCTTT	CATDAGGYTEAFF	TRBV15	TRBJ1-1	NA	NA
TGTGCCACCAGCAGAGCTGAGGGCTCCGAGCAGTACTTC	CATSRAEGSEQYF	TRBV15	TRBJ2-7	many	NA
TGTGCCAGTAGTGCTCCGGGGGGGGAGCTGTTTTTT	CASSAPGGELFF	TRBV19	TRBJ2-2	few	NA
TGTGCCAGCAGTTTATGGGAGGGGGCCAGAACCGGGGAGCTGTTTTTT	CASSLWEGARTGELFF	TRBV28	TRBJ2-2	NA	NA
TGTGCCAGCAGCTTGAGACTTGGAATCTACAATGAGCAGTTCTTC	CASSLRLGIYNEQFF	TRBV7-6	TRBJ2-1	NA	NA
TGTGCCAGCATCCTGGGGAACGAGCAGTACTTC	CASILGNEQYF	TRBV2	TRBJ2-7	NA	NA
TGTGCCAGCAGCTCAACCCCGGGACTCGTAGAAACTTTCTTT	CASSSTPGLVETFF	TRBV7-2	TRBJ1-1	NA	NA
TGTGCCACCAGTGAGGACCGGGATACGCAGTATTTT	CATSEDRDTQYF	TRBV24-1	TRBJ2-3	once	NA
TGCAGTGCTAGTGGCTCCTACGAGCAGTACTTC	CSASGSYEQYF	TRBV20-1	TRBJ2-7	few	NA